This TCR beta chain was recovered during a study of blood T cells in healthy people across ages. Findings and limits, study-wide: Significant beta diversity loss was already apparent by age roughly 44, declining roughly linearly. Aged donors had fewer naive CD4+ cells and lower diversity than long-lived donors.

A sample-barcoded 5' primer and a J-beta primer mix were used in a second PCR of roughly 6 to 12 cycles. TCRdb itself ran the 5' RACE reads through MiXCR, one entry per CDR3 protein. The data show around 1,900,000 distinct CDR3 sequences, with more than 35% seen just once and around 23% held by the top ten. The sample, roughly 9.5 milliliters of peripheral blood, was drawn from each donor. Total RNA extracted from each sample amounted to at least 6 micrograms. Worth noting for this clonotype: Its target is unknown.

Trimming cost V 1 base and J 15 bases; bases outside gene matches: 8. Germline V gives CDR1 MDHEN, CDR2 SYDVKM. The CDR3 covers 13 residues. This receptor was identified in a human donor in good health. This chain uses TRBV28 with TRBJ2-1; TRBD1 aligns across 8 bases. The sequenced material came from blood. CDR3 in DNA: TGTGCCAGCAGTTTATTTATGGGGACAGGCAGGTTCTTC. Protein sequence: CASSLFMGTGRFF. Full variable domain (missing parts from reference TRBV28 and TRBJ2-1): DVKVTQSSRYLVKRTGEKVFLECVQDMDHENMFWYRQDPGLGLRLIYFSYDVKMKEKGDIPEGYSVSREKKERFSLILESASTNQTSMYLCASSLFMGTGRFFGPGTRLTVL.